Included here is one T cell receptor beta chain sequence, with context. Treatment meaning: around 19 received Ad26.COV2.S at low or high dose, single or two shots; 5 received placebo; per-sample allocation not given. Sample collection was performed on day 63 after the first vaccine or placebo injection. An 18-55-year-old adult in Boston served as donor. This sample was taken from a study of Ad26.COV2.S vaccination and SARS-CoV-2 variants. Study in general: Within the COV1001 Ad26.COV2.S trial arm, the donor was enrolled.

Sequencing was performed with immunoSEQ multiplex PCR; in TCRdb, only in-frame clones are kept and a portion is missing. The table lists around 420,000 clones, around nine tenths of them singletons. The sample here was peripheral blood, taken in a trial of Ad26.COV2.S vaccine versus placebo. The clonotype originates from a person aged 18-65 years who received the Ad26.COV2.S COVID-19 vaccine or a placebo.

The DNA for the CDR3 is TGTGCCAGCAGCGATGGGGGCCCGGGGCCCAAAAACATTCAGTACTTC. Amino acids: CASSDGGPGPKNIQYF. The chain carries TRBV9 and TRBJ2-4; possibly TRBD1 for D (6 bases). The length of the CDR3 is 16 residues. Trimming took off 3 bases at V and 2 bases at J, with 15 bases between the two ends. From germline, CDR1 is SGDLS and CDR2 YYNGEE.